These 13 T cell receptor beta chains were sequenced from one sample in a study of breast tumors, draining lymph nodes, adjacent tissues. The lymph nodes were axillary draining lymph nodes from breast cancer patients. TCRdb called the multiplex PCR reads again in MiXCR, with one record for every CDR3 protein. The table has about 300,000 distinct CDR3 sequences, around 30% seen once; the top ten hold 0.85% to 1.3%. The sample consisted of axillary lymph node tissue. Receptor source: a female donor with breast cancer. Some clones in this sample may be carry-over from other donors' samples.

In its sample, this clonotype was seen many times. The V call is TRBV7-2, the J call TRBJ2-1; TRBD2 aligns across 11 bases. The CDR3 spans 16 residues. The J segment lost 8 bases and the V segment lost 3 bases, leaving 9 bases of the junction unmatched. Germline CDR1 is SGHTA and CDR2 is FQGNSA. CDR3 in amino acids: CASSLTLAGGLDEQFF. In nucleotides, the CDR3 is TGTGCCAGCAGCTTGACCTTAGCGGGAGGGTTAGATGAGCAGTTCTTC.

This clonotype was seen many times. This sequence joins TRBV5-8 and TRBJ2-6, with 7 nucleotides matching TRBD1. CDR1 is SGHTS, CDR2 YDEGEE, per germline. Trimming cost V 4 bases and J 1 base; bases outside gene matches: 8. CDR3 length: 17 residues. The CDR3 loop reads CASSTNRGASGANVLTF. CDR3 nucleotide sequence: TGTGCCAGCAGCACAAACAGGGGAGCGTCTGGGGCCAACGTCCTGACTTTC.

This clonotype was detected only a few times. The rearrangement uses TRBV28 and TRBJ2-7; weak D call: TRBD1 (5 bases). The CDR3 consists of 13 residues. The germline V gene has CDR1 MDHEN and CDR2 SYDVKM. V lost 6 bases, J lost 3 bases, and 12 bases lay in between. The chain's CDR3 is CASSKDKNYEQYF. Written as DNA, the CDR3 is TGTGCCAGCAGCAAGGACAAGAACTACGAGCAGTACTTC.

For this clonotype: A much larger clone lies one base from this, so it may be a read error. CDR3 nucleotide sequence: TGTGCCAGCAGCCCCCCGACTAGACAAGAGACCCGGTACTTC. Its translation is CASSPPTRQETRYF. The rearrangement links TRBV5-4 to TRBJ2-5; D might be TRBD2 (6 bases). The CDR3 loop spans 14 amino acids. Germline values: CDR1 SGHNT, CDR2 YYREEE (reference sequence).

This clonotype showed up many times. The rearrangement links TRBV5-6 to TRBJ2-5; tentatively, D is TRBD2 (6 bases). This CDR3 is built from 13 residues. V was pared by 0 bases and J by 6 bases, with 9 bases between. Germline V gene sequence: CDR1 SGHDT, CDR2 YYEEEE. DNA for the CDR3: TGTGCCAGCAGCTTGGGGCGGGAAAAGACCCAGTACTTC. Protein: CASSLGREKTQYF.

The chain couples TRBV15 to TRBJ2-7; D is ambiguous. This CDR3 has 12 residues. V was pared by 0 bases and J by 4 bases, with 4 bases between. Germline values: CDR1 LNHNV, CDR2 YYDKDF (reference sequence). This CDR3 is CATSRDEYEQYF. CDR3 DNA: TGTGCCACCAGCAGAGACGAATACGAGCAGTACTTC.

In its sample, this clonotype was seen a few times. The rearrangement links TRBV4-1 to TRBJ2-2, with D perhaps matching TRBD1 (6 bases). The CDR3 is 17 residues long. V was shortened by 4 bases and J by 6 bases, with 21 bases between the two germline ends. Germline values: CDR1 MGHRA, CDR2 YSYEKL. The CDR3 DNA reads as TGCGCCAGCAGCCGAGAGTACAGGGTGGGATTCGCCGGGGAGCTGTTTTTT. Translation: CASSREYRVGFAGELFF.

As concerns this clonotype: This may stem from a read error, because a much larger clone lies one nucleotide away. The CDR3 does not end in the conserved phenylalanine or tryptophan, so this is likely a read error. CDR3: CAWTGAYEQYS. The CDR3 DNA reads as TGTGCCTGGACAGGCGCCTACGAGCAGTACTCC. The rearrangement uses TRBV30 and TRBJ2-7; unclear D gene. The V end was cut by 4 bases, the J end by 2 bases, with 6 bases between. The CDR3 is made up of 11 amino acids. CDR1 and CDR2 from the germline V gene are GTSNPN and SVGIG (reference sequence).

This clonotype was detected ten times or more. This sequence joins TRBV7-8 and TRBJ2-1; the match to TRBD2 covers 16 bases. Per germline, CDR1 SGHVS and CDR2 FQNEAQ. Germline trimming cut 5 bases from V and 9 bases from J; bases unmatched to any gene: 7. CDR3 length: 16 residues. The CDR3 DNA reads TGTGCCAGCAGCATCGGGACTAGCGGGAGGGTCACTGAGCAGTTCTTC. It is translated as CASSIGTSGRVTEQFF. The full variable domain, in which reference TRBV7-8 and TRBJ2-1 provide the parts outside the CDR3, is GAGVSQSPRYKVAKRGQDVALRCDPISGHVSLFWYQQALGQGPEFLTYFQNEAQLDKSGLPSDRFFAERPEGSVSTLKIQRTQQEDSAVYLCASSIGTSGRVTEQFFGPGTRLTVL.

This clonotype was found a few times. A single base separates this from a much larger clone, so it may be a read error. The missing conserved phenylalanine or tryptophan at the end of this CDR3 makes a read error likely. J is TRBJ1-5 and V is TRBV12-3 or TRBV12-4; D remains unclear. The CDR3 totals 12 residues. Trimming left V 5 bases short and J 3 bases short, with 5 bases between. CDR3 amino acids: CASSINNQPQHL. The CDR3 region has the DNA TGTGCCAGCAGTATCAACAATCAGCCCCAGCATCTT.

Many counts were recorded for this clonotype. The rearrangement uses TRBV9 and TRBJ1-4; possible D gene TRBD1, 6 bases. CDR1 SGDLS and CDR2 YYNGEE come from the germline V gene. V was clipped by 0 bases and J by 3 bases, with 12 bases between them. This CDR3 has 16 residues. The DNA for the CDR3 is TGTGCCAGCAGCGTAGCTCATGGGGGCTCTAATGAAAAACTGTTTTTT. Encoded protein: CASSVAHGGSNEKLFF.

This clonotype was recorded at least ten times. The V gene is TRBV20-1, the J gene TRBJ2-7; D remains ambiguous. The CDR3 totals 11 residues. The germline V gene encodes CDR1 DFQATT and CDR2 SNEGSKA (reference sequence). V lost 5 bases and J 1 base, leaving 6 bases between the germline ends. CDR3 sequence (DNA): TGCAGTGCTTCAGGATCCTACGAGCAGTACTTC. It yields the protein CSASGSYEQYF.

This clonotype has more than one count but fewer than ten. The gene calls are TRBV5-4 and TRBJ1-2, with D tentatively TRBD1 (5 bases). Germline V gives CDR1 SGHNT, CDR2 YYREEE (reference sequence). V was shortened by 1 base and J by 5 bases, with 18 bases between the two germline ends. The CDR3 runs 16 residues. CDR3 loop: CASSLWGTGLIYGYTF. In DNA, the CDR3 is TGTGCCAGCAGCTTGTGGGGGACGGGACTGATATATGGCTACACCTTC.